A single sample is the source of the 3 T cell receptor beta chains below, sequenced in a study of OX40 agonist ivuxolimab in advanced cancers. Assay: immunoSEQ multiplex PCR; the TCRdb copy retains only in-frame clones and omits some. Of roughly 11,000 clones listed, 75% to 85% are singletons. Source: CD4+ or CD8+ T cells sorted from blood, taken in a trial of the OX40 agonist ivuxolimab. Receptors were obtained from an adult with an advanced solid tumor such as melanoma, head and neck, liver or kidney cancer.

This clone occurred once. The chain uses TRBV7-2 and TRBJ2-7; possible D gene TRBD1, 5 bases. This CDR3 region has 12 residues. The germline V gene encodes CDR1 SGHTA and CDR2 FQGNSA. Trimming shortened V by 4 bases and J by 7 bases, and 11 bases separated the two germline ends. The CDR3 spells CASSSGFQEQYF. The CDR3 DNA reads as TGTGCCAGCAGCTCAGGGTTCCAGGAGCAGTACTTC. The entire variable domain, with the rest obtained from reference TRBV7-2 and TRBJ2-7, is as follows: GAGVSQSPSNKVTEKGKDVELRCDPISGHTALYWYRQSLGQGLEFLIYFQGNSAPDKSGLPSDRFSAERTGGSVSTLTIQRTQQEDSAVYLCASSSGFQEQYFGPGTRLTVT.

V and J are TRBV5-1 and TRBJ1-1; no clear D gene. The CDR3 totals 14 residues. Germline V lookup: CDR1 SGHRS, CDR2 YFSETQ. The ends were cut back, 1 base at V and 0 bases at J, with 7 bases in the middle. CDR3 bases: TGCGCCAGCAGCTTGTGGGATATGAACACTGAAGCTTTCTTT. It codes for CASSLWDMNTEAFF.

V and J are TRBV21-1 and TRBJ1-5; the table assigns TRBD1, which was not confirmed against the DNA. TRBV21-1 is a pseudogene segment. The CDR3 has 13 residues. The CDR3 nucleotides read TGTGCCAGCAGCGACAGGGAGGATCAGCCCCAGCATTTT. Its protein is CASSDREDQPQHF.